Reported below is one T cell receptor beta chain. Its antigen is not identified. Trimming at V came to 8 bases and at J to 6 bases, leaving 3 bases not matched to a gene. The CDR3 has 13 residues. Per germline, CDR1 MNHEY and CDR2 SVGAGI. Sequencing was performed with immunoSEQ multiplex PCR; in TCRdb, only in-frame clones are kept and a portion is missing. The data contain about 80,000 clones, roughly 90% of them singletons. The sample belongs to a study of OX40 agonist ivuxolimab in advanced cancers. The study's findings and limits: The mean number of expanded clones was higher in CD8+ T cells than in CD4+.

The sequence derives from an adult with an advanced solid tumor such as melanoma, head and neck, liver or kidney cancer. Here the sequenced sample was CD4+ or CD8+ T cells sorted from blood, taken in a trial of the OX40 agonist ivuxolimab. V is TRBV6-5 and J is TRBJ2-2; 10 bases fit TRBD1. The CDR3 is CASGTGEAGELFF. The CDR3 DNA is TGTGCCAGCGGGACAGGGGAAGCCGGGGAGCTGTTTTTT.